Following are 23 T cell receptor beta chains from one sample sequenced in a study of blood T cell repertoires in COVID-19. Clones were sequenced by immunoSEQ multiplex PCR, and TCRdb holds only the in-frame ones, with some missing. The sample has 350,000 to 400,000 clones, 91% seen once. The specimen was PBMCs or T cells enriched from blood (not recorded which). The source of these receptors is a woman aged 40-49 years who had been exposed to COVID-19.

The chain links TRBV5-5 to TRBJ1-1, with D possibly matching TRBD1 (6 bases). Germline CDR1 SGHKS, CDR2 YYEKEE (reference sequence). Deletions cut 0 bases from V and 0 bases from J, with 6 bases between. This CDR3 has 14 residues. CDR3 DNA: TGTGCCAGCAGCTTGGGACAGGTGAACACTGAAGCTTTCTTT. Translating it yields CASSLGQVNTEAFF. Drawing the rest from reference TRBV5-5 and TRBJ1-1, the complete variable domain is DAGVTQSPTHLIKTRGQQVTLRCSPISGHKSVSWYQQVLGQGPQFIFQYYEKEERGRGNFPDRFSARQFPNYSSELNVNALLLGDSALYLCASSLGQVNTEAFFGQGTRLTVV.

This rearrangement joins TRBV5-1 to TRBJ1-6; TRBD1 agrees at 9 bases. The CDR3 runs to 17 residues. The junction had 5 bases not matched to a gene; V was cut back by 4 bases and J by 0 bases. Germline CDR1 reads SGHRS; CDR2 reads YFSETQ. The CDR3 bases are TGCGCCAGCAGCGGAGGGACAGGGAACTCCTATAATTCACCCCTCCACTTT. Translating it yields CASSGGTGNSYNSPLHF.

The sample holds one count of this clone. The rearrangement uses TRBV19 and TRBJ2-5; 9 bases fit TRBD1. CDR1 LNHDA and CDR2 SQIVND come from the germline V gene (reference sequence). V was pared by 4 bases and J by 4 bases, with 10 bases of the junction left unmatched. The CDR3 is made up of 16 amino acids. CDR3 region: CASSKPKTGGGETQYF. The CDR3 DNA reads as TGTGCCAGTAGTAAACCCAAAACAGGGGGCGGAGAGACCCAGTACTTC. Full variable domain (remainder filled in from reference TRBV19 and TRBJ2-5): DGGITQSPKYLFRKEGQNVTLSCEQNLNHDAMYWYRQDPGQGLRLIYYSQIVNDFQKGDIAEGYSVSREKKESFPLTVTSAQKNPTAFYLCASSKPKTGGGETQYFGPGTRLLVL.

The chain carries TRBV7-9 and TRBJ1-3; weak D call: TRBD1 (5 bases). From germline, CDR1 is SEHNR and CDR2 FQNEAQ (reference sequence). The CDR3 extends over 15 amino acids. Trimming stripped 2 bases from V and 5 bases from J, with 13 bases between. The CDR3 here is CASSLYPQGRNTIYF. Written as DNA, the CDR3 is TGTGCCAGCAGCTTATATCCCCAGGGCAGAAACACCATATATTTT.

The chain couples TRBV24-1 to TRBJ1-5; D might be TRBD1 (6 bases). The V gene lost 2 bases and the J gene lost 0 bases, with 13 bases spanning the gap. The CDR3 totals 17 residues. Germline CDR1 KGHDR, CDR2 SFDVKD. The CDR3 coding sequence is TGTGCCACCAGTGATTCCTCCCGGACAGCTAGCAATCAGCCCCAGCATTTT. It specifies CATSDSSRTASNQPQHF.

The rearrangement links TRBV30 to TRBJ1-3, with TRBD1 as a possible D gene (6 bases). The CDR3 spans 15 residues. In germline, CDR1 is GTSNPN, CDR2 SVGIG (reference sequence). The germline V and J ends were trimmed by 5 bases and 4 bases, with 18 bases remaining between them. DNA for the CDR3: TGTGCCTGGGCTCGACAGGCAATTTTGGGAAACACCATATATTTT. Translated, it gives CAWARQAILGNTIYF.

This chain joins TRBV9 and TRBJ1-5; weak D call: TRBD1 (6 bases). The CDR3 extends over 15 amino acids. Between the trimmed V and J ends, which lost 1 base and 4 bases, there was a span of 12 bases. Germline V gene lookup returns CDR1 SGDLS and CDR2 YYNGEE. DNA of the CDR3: TGTGCCAGCAGCGTATCAACAGGGATAAATCAGCCCCAGCATTTT. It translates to CASSVSTGINQPQHF.

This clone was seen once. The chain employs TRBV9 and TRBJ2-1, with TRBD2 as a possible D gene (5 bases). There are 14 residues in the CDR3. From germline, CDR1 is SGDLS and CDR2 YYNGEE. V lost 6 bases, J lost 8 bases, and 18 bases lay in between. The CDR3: CASNPQAAVDEQFF. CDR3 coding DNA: TGTGCCAGCAACCCCCAAGCGGCGGTTGATGAGCAGTTCTTC.

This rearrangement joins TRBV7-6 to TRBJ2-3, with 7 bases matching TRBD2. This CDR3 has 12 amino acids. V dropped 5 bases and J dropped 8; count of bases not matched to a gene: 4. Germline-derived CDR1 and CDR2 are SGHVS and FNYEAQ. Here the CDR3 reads CASSGAGVTQYF. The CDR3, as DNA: TGTGCCAGCAGCGGGGCGGGAGTTACGCAGTATTTT.

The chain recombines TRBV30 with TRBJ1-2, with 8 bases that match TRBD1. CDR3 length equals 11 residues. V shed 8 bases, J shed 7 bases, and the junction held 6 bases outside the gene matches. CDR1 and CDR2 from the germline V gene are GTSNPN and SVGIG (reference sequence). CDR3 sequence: CARLQGGGYTF. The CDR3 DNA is TGTGCCAGACTACAGGGGGGTGGCTACACCTTC.

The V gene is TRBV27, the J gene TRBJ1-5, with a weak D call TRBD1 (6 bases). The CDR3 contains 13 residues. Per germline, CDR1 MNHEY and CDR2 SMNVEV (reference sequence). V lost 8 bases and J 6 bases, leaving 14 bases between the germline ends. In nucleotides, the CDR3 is TGTGCCAGCCGGGGGCGCGGGGGTCAGCCCCAGCATTTT. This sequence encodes CASRGRGGQPQHF.

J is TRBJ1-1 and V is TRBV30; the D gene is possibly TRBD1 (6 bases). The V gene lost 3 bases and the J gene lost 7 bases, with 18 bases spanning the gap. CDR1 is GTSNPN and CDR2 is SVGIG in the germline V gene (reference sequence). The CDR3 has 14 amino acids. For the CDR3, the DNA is TGTGCCTGGAGACGATCGCAGGGGCGCGGTGAAGCTTTCTTT. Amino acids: CAWRRSQGRGEAFF. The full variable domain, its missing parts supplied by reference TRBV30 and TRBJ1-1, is SQTIHQWPATLVQPVGSPLSLECTVEGTSNPNLYWYRQAAGRGLQLLFYSVGIGQISSEVPQNLSASRPQDRQFILSSKKLLLSDSGFYLCAWRRSQGRGEAFFGQGTRLTVV.

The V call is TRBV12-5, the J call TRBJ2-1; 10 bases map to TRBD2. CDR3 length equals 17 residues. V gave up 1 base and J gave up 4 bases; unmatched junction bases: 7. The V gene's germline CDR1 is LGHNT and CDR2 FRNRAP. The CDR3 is CASGLALAGVMYNEQFF. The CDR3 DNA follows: TGTGCTAGTGGTTTGGCCCTAGCGGGGGTAATGTACAATGAGCAGTTCTTC. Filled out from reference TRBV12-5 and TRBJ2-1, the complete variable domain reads DARVTQTPRHKVTEMGQEVTMRCQPILGHNTVFWYRQTMMQGLELLAYFRNRAPLDDSGMPKDRFSAEMPDATLATLKIQPSEPRDSAVYFCASGLALAGVMYNEQFFGPGTRLTVL.

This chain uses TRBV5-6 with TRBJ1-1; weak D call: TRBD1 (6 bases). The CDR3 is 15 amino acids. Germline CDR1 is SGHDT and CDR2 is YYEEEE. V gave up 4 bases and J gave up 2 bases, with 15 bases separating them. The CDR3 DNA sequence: TGTGCCAGCAGCCCGACAGGTATAGGTAACACTGAAGCTTTCTTT. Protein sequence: CASSPTGIGNTEAFF.

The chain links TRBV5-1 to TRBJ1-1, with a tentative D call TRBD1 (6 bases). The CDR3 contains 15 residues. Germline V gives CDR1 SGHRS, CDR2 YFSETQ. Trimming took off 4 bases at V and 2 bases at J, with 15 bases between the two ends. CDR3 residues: CASSKTGTLNTEAFF. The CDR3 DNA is TGCGCCAGCAGCAAGACCGGGACACTTAACACTGAAGCTTTCTTT.

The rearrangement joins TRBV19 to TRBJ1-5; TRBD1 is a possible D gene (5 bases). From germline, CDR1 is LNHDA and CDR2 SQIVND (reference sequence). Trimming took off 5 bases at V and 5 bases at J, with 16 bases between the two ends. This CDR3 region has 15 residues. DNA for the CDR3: TGTGCCAGTAGTCGCCAAGGACAACCTGATCAGCCCCAGCATTTT. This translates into CASSRQGQPDQPQHF.

CDR3 sequence (DNA): TGTGCCAGCTCTCAACTAGCGGGCGGGGACAATGAGCAGTTCTTC. Protein product: CASSQLAGGDNEQFF. The genes are TRBV18 and TRBJ2-1; 9 bases match TRBD2. CDR3 length: 15 amino acids. V was clipped by 6 bases and J by 5 bases; unmatched bases: 8. Germline V gene lookup returns CDR1 KGHSH and CDR2 LQKENI. The whole variable domain, remainder taken from reference TRBV18 and TRBJ2-1, is NAGVMQNPRHLVRRRGQEARLRCSPMKGHSHVYWYRQLPEEGLKFMVYLQKENIIDESGMPKERFSAEFPKEGPSILRIQQVVRGDSAAYFCASSQLAGGDNEQFFGPGTRLTVL.

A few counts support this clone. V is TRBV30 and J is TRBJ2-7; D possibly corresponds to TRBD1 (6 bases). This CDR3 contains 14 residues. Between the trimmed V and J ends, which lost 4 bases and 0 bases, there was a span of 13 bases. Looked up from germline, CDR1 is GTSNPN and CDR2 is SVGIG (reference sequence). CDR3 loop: CAWTPRTASYEQYF. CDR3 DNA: TGTGCCTGGACCCCGAGGACAGCCTCCTACGAGCAGTACTTC.

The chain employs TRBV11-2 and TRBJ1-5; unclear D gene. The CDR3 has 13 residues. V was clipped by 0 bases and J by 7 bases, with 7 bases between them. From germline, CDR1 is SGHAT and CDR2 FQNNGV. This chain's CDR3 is CASSLERRQPQHF. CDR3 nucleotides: TGTGCCAGCAGCTTAGAGAGAAGACAGCCCCAGCATTTT.

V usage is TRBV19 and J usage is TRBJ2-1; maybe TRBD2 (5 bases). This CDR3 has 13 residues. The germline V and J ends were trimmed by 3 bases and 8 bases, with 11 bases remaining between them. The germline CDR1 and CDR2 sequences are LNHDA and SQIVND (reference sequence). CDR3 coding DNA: TGTGCCAGTAGTATCTTTGCGGGCTATGAGCAGTTCTTC. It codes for CASSIFAGYEQFF.

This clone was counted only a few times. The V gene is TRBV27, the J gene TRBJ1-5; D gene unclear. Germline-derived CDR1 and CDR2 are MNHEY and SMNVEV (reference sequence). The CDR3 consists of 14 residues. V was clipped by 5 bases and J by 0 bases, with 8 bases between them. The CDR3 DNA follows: TGTGCCAGCAGTATTTCATCTAGCAATCAGCCCCAGCATTTT. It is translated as CASSISSSNQPQHF.

This CDR3 reads CAWTPQEGTGYGYTF. The CDR3 DNA reads as TGTGCCTGGACCCCCCAGGAAGGGACAGGGTATGGCTACACCTTC. This chain links TRBV30 with TRBJ1-2; TRBD1 matches at 9 bases. The CDR3 is 15 amino acids. Trimming at V came to 4 bases and at J to 5 bases, leaving 11 bases not matched to a gene. CDR1 and CDR2 (germline): GTSNPN, SVGIG (reference sequence).

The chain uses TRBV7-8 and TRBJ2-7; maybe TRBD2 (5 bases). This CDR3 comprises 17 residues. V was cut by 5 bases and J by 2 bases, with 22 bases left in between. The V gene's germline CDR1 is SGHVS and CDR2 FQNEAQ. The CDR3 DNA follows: TGTGCCAGCAGCATTTTGTGGGGAGCCAGCATAGCCTACGAGCAGTACTTC. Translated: CASSILWGASIAYEQYF.